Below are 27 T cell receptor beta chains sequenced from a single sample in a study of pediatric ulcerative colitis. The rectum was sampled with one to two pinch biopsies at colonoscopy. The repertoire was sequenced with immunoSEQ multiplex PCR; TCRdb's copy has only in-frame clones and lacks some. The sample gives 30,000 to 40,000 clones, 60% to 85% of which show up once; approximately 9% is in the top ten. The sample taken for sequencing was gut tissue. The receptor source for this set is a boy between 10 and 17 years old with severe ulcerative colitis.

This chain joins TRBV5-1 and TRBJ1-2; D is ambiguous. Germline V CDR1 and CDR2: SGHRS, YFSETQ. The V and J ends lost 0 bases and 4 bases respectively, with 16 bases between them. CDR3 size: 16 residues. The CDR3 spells CASSLAKGDHPYGYTF. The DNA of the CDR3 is TGCGCCAGCAGCTTGGCCAAGGGCGATCACCCCTATGGCTACACCTTC.

The CDR3 is CASSLGKISGGDEKLFF. The CDR3 nucleotides are TGCGCCAGCAGCTTGGGAAAAATTTCAGGGGGTGATGAAAAACTGTTTTTT. V is TRBV5-1 and J is TRBJ1-4; 7 nucleotides agree with TRBD1. J gave up 6 bases and V 0 bases, and 11 bases lay outside the gene matches. Germline CDR1 SGHRS, CDR2 YFSETQ. This CDR3 is built from 17 residues. Combining the CDR3 with reference TRBV5-1 and TRBJ1-4 gives the whole variable domain KAGVTQTPRYLIKTRGQQVTLSCSPISGHRSVSWYQQTPGQGLQFLFEYFSETQRNKGNFPGRFSGRQFSNSRSEMNVSTLELGDSALYLCASSLGKISGGDEKLFFGSGTQLSVL.

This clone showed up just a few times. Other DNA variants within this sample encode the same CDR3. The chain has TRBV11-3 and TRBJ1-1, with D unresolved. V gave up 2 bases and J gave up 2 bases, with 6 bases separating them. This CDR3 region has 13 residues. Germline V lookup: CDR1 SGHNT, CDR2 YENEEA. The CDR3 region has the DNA TGTGCCAGCAGCTTACGGGGTAACACTGAAGCTTTCTTT. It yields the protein CASSLRGNTEAFF.

The CDR3 loop is CASSYSKESEQYF. The CDR3 DNA reads as TGTGCCAGCAGTTACTCGAAGGAGAGCGAGCAGTACTTC. The chain employs TRBV6-5 and TRBJ2-7; D not resolved. The CDR3 spans 13 residues. V gave up 0 bases and J gave up 6 bases, with 9 bases separating them. Per the germline V gene, CDR1 is MNHEY and CDR2 is SVGAGI.

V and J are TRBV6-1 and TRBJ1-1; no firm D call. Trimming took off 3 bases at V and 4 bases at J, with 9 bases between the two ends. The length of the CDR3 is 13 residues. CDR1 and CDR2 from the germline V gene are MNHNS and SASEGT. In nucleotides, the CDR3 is TGTGCCAGCAGTGATCTGGGCGTCACTGAAGCTTTCTTT. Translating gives CASSDLGVTEAFF.

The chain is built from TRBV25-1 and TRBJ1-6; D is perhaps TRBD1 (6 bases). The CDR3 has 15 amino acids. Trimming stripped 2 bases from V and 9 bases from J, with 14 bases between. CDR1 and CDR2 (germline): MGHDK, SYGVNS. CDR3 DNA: TGTGCCAGCAGTGAAAGCGGGGGCGACTTTTCACCCCTCCACTTT. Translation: CASSESGGDFSPLHF.

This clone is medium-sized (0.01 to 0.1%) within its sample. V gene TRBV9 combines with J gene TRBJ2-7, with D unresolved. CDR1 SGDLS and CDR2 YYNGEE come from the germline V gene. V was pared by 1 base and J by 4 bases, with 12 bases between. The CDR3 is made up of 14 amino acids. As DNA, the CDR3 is TGTGCCAGCAGCGTATTGGGATCTGGATACGAGCAGTACTTC. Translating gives CASSVLGSGYEQYF. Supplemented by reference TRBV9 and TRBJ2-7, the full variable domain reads DSGVTQTPKHLITATGQRVTLRCSPRSGDLSVYWYQQSLDQGLQFLIQYYNGEERAKGNILERFSAQQFPDLHSELNLSSLELGDSALYFCASSVLGSGYEQYFGPGTRLTVT.

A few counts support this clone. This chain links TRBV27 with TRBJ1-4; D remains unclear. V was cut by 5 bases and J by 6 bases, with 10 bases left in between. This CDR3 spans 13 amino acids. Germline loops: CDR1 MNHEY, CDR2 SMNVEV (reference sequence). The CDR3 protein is CASSKRIDEKLFF. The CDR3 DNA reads TGTGCCAGCAGTAAGAGGATTGATGAAAAACTGTTTTTT.

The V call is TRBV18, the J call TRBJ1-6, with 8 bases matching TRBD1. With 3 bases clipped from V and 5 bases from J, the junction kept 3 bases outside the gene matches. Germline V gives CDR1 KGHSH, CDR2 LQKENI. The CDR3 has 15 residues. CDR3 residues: CASSPGQGNNSPLHF. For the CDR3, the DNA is TGTGCCAGCTCACCCGGACAGGGCAATAATTCACCCCTCCACTTT.

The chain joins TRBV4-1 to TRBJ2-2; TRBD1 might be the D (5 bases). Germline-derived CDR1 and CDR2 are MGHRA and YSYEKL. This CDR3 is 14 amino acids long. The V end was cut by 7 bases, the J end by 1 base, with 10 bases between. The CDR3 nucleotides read TGCGCCAGCAAGGGGCAGAAGAACACCGGGGAGCTGTTTTTT. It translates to CASKGQKNTGELFF.

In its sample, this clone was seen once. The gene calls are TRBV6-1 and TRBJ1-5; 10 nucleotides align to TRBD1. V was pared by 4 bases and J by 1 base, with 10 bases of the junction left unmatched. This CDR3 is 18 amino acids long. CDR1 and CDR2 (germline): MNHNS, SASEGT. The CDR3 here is CASSVRMGQGSSNQPQHF. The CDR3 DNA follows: TGTGCCAGCAGTGTACGCATGGGACAGGGGTCGAGCAATCAGCCCCAGCATTTT.

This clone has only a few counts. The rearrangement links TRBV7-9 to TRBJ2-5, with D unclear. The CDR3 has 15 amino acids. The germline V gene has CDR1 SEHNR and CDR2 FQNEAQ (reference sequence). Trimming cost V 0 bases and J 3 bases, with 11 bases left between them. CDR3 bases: TGTGCCAGCAGCTTAGCCCCCGGCCCAAAAGAGACCCAGTACTTC. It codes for CASSLAPGPKETQYF.

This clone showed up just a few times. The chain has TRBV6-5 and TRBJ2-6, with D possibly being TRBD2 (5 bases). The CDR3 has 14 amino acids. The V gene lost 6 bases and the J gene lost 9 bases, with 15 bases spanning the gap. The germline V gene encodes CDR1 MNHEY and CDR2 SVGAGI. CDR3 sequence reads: CASSTRGQINVLTF. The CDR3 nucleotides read TGTGCCAGCAGCACCCGAGGGCAGATCAACGTCCTGACTTTC.

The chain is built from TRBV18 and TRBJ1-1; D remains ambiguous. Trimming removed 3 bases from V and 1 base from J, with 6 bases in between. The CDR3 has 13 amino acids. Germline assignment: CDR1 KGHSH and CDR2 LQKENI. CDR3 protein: CASSPLENTEAFF. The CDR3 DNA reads TGTGCCAGCTCACCTTTAGAGAACACTGAAGCTTTCTTT.

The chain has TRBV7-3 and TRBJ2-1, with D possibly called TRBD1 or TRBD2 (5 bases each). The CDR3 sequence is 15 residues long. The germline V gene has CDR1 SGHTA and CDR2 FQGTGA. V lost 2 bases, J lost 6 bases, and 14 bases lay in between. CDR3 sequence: CASSLSLGTGNEQFF. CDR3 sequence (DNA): TGTGCCAGCAGCTTATCCCTAGGGACCGGCAATGAGCAGTTCTTC.

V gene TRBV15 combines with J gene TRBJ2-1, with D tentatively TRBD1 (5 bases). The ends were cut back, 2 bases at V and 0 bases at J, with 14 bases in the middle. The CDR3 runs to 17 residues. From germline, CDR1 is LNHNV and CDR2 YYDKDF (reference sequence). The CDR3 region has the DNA TGTGCCACCAGCAGACATGCAGGGCAAAGCTCCTACAATGAGCAGTTCTTC. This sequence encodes CATSRHAGQSSYNEQFF.

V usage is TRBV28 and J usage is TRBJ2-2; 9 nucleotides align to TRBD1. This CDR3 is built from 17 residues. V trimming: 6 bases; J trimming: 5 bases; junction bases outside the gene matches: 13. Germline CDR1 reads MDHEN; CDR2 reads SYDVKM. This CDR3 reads CASRRTSGTGRTGELFF. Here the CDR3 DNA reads TGTGCCAGCAGAAGGACTTCAGGGACAGGGCGAACCGGGGAGCTGTTTTTT.

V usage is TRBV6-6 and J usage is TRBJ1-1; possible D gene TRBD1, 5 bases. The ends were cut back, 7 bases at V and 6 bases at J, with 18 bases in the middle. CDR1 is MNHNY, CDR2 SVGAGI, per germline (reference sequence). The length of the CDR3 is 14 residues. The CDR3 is CASKKGQGLSEAFF. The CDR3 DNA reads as TGTGCCAGCAAAAAGGGTCAGGGATTGTCTGAAGCTTTCTTT.

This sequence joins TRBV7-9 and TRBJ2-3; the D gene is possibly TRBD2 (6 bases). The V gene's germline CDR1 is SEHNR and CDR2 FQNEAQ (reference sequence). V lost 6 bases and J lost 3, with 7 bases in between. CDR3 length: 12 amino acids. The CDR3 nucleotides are TGTGCCAGCAGGACTAGTACAGATACGCAGTATTTT. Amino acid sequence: CASRTSTDTQYF.

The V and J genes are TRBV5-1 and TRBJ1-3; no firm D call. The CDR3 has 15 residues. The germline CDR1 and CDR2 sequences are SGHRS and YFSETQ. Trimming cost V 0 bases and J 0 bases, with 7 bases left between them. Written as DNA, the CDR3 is TGCGCCAGCAGCTTGGACACCAACTCTGGAAACACCATATATTTT. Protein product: CASSLDTNSGNTIYF. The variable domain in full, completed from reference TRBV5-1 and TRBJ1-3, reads KAGVTQTPRYLIKTRGQQVTLSCSPISGHRSVSWYQQTPGQGLQFLFEYFSETQRNKGNFPGRFSGRQFSNSRSEMNVSTLELGDSALYLCASSLDTNSGNTIYFGEGSWLTVV.

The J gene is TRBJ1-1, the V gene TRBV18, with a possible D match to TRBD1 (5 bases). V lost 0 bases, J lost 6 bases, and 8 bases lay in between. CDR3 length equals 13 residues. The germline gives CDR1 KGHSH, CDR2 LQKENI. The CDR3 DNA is TGTGCCAGCTCACCACCAGGGGTCGCTGAAGCTTTCTTT. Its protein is CASSPPGVAEAFF. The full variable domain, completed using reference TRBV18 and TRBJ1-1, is NAGVMQNPRHLVRRRGQEARLRCSPMKGHSHVYWYRQLPEEGLKFMVYLQKENIIDESGMPKERFSAEFPKEGPSILRIQQVVRGDSAAYFCASSPPGVAEAFFGQGTRLTVV.

The CDR3 here is CASSPAIRVNEQYF. The DNA of the CDR3 is TGTGCCAGCTCCCCTGCGATCAGGGTCAACGAGCAGTACTTC. J is TRBJ2-7 and V is TRBV27; a possible D gene is TRBD1 (5 bases). V dropped 8 bases and J dropped 5 bases, with 19 bases sitting between them. This CDR3 is 14 amino acids long. Germline CDR1 and CDR2: MNHEY and SMNVEV (reference sequence).

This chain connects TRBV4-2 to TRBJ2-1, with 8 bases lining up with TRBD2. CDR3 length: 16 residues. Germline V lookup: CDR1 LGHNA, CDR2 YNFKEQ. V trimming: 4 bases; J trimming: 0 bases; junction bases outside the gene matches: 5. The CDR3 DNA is TGTGCCAGCAGCCTCGGGACTAGGCGCTCCTACAATGAGCAGTTCTTC. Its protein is CASSLGTRRSYNEQFF.

The CDR3 DNA reads TGTGCCAGCAGCTTAGTTAGTGGGGGCTACAATGAGCAGTTCTTC. Encoded protein: CASSLVSGGYNEQFF. J is TRBJ2-1 and V is TRBV11-2; D assignment may be TRBD1 or TRBD2 (5 bases each). CDR1 and CDR2 (germline): SGHAT, FQNNGV. V lost 1 base and J lost 3, with 10 bases in between. This CDR3 is 15 amino acids long. Variable domain in full (rest from reference TRBV11-2 and TRBJ2-1): EAGVAQSPRYKIIEKRQSVAFWCNPISGHATLYWYQQILGQGPKLLIQFQNNGVVDDSQLPKDRFSAERLKGVDSTLKIQPAKLEDSAVYLCASSLVSGGYNEQFFGPGTRLTVL.

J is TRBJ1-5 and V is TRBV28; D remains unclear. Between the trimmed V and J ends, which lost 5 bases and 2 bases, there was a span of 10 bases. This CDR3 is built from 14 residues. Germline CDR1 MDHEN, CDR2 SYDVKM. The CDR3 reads CASSARDRNQPQHF. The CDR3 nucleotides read TGTGCCAGCAGTGCCCGGGATCGCAATCAGCCCCAGCATTTT.

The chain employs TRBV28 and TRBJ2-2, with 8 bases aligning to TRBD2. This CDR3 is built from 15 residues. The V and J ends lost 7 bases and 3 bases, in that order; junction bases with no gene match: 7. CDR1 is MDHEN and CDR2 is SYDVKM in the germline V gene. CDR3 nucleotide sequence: TGTGCCAGCACCCCGGGGGGGGGTTACACCGGGGAGCTGTTTTTT. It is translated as CASTPGGGYTGELFF.

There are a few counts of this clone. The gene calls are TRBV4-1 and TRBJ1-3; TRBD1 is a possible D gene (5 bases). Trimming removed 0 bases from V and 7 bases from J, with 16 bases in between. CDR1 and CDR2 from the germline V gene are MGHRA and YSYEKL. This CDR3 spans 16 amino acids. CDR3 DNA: TGCGCCAGCAGCCAAGATTTCGGACAACCGTGGAACACCATATATTTT. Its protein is CASSQDFGQPWNTIYF.